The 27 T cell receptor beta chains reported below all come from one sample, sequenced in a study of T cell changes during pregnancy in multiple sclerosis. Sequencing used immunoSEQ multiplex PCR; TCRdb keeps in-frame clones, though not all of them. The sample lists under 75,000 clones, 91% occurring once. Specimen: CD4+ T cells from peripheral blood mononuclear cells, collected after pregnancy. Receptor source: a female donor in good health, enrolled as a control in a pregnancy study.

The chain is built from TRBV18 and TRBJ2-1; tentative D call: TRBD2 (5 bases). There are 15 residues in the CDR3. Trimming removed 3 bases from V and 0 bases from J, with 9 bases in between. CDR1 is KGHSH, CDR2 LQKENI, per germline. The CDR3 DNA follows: TGTGCCAGCTCACCCCAGGAGGTCTCCTACAATGAGCAGTTCTTC. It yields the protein CASSPQEVSYNEQFF.

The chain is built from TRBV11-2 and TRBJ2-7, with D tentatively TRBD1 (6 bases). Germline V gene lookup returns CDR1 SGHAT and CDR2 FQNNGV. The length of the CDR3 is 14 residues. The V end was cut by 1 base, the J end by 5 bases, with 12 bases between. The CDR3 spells CASSLASGVNEQYF. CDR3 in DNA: TGTGCCAGCAGCTTAGCTTCAGGGGTGAACGAGCAGTACTTC.

CDR3 protein: CASRPDRNTEAFF. DNA of the CDR3: TGTGCCAGTAGACCAGACAGGAACACTGAAGCTTTCTTT. The V and J genes are TRBV19 and TRBJ1-1; D might be TRBD1 (5 bases). The V end lost 6 bases, the J end lost 1 base, and 9 bases lay between the germline ends. This CDR3 spans 13 amino acids. Germline CDR1 is LNHDA and CDR2 is SQIVND (reference sequence).

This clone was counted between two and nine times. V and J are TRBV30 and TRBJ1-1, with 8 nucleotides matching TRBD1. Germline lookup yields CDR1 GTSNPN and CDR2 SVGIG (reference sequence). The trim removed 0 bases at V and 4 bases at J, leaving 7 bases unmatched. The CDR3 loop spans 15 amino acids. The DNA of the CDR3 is TGTGCCTGGAGTGTACGCAGGGGGCGGATCACTGAAGCTTTCTTT. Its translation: CAWSVRRGRITEAFF. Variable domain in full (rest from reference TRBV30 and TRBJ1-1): SQTIHQWPATLVQPVGSPLSLECTVEGTSNPNLYWYRQAAGRGLQLLFYSVGIGQISSEVPQNLSASRPQDRQFILSSKKLLLSDSGFYLCAWSVRRGRITEAFFGQGTRLTVV.

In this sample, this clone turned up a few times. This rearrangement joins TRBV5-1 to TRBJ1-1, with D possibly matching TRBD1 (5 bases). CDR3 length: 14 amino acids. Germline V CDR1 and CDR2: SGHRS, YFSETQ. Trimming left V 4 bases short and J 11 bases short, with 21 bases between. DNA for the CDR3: TGCGCCAGCAGCGAGATTGGGGCAGAGGCTGGGGCTTTCTTT. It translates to CASSEIGAEAGAFF.

The CDR3 reads CASSLTGGPETQYF. The CDR3 DNA is TGTGCCAGCAGCTTGACGGGGGGGCCAGAGACCCAGTACTTC. The chain joins TRBV7-2 to TRBJ2-5, with TRBD2 matching over 8 bases. There are 14 residues in the CDR3. CDR1 and CDR2 from the germline V gene are SGHTA and FQGNSA. The ends lost 3 bases at V and 4 bases at J; junction bases unmatched: 4.

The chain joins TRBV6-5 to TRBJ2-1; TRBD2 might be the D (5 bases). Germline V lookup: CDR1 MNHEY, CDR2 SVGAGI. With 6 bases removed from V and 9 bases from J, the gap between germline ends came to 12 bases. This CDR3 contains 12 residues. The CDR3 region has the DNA TGTGCCAGCAGAACTAGTCCAAGTGAGCAGTTCTTC. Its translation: CASRTSPSEQFF.

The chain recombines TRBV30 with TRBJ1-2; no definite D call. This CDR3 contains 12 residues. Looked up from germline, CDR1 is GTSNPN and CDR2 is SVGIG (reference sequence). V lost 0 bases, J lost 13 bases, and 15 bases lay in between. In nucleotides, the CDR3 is TGTGCCTGGAGTGTAGGAAGTGGGCAGACCACCTTC. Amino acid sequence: CAWSVGSGQTTF.

The CDR3 nucleotides read TGCGCCAGCAGCCAAGGGGACAGAGTCCGGACTGAAGCTTTCTTT. Encoded protein: CASSQGDRVRTEAFF. This sequence joins TRBV4-1 and TRBJ1-1; 7 bases match TRBD1. The junction had 7 bases not matched to a gene; V was cut back by 1 base and J by 5 bases. Germline V gives CDR1 MGHRA, CDR2 YSYEKL. The CDR3 consists of 15 residues.

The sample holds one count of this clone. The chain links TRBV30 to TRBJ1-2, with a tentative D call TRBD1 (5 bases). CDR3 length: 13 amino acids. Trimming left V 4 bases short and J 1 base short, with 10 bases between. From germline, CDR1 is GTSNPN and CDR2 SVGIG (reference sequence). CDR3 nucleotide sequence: TGTGCCTGGACGGGACTAATTAACTATGGCTACACCTTC. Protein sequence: CAWTGLINYGYTF.

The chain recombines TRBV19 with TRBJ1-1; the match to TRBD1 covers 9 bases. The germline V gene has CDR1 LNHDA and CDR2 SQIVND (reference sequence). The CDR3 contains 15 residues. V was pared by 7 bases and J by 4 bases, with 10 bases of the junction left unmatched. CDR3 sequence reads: CASISTMTGGTEAFF. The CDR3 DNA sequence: TGTGCCAGTATCAGTACGATGACAGGGGGCACTGAAGCTTTCTTT.

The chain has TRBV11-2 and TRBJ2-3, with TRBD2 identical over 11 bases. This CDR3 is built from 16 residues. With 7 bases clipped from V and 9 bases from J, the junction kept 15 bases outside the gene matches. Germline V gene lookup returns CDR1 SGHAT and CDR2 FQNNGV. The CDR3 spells CASTNSLASGGNTQYF. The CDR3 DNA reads TGTGCCAGCACCAATTCCCTGGCTAGCGGGGGGAACACGCAGTATTTT.

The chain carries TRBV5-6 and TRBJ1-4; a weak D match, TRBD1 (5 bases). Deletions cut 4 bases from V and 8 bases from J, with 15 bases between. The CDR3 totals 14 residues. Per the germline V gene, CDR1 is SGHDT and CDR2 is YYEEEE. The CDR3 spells CASSQAGGEEKLFF. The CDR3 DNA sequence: TGTGCCAGCAGCCAGGCGGGGGGGGAGGAAAAACTGTTTTTT.

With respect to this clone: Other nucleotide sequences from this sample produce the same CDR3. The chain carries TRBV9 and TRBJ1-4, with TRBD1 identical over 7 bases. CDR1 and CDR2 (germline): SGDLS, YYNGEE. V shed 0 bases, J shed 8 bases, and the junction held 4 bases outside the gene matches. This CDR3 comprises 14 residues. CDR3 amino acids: CASSVGQGGEKLFF. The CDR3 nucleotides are TGTGCCAGCAGCGTAGGACAGGGCGGGGAAAAACTGTTTTTT.

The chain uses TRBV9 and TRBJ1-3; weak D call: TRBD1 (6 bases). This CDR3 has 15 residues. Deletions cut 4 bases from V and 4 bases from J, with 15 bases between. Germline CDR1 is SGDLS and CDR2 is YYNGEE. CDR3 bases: TGTGCCAGCAGCACCCTAGGGGGGGTCGGAAACACCATATATTTT. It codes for CASSTLGGVGNTIYF.

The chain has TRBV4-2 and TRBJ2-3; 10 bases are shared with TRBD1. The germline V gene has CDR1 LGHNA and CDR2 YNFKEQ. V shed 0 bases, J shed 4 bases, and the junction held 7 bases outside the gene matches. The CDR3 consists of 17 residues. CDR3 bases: TGTGCCAGCAGCCAAGATAATGACAGGGGGCTATCAGATACGCAGTATTTT. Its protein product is CASSQDNDRGLSDTQYF.

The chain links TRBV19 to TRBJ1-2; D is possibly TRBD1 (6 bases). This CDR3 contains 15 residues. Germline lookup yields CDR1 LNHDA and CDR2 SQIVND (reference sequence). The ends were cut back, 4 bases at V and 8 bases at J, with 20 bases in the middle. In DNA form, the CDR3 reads TGTGCCAGTAGTAGGGTTGGGACAATCGAATCCGGCTACACCTTC. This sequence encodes CASSRVGTIESGYTF.

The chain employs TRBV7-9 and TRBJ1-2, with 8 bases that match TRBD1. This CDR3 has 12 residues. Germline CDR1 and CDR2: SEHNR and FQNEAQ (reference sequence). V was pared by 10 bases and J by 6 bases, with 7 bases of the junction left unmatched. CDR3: CAITTGAHGYTF. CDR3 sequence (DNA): TGTGCCATTACGACAGGGGCACATGGCTACACCTTC.

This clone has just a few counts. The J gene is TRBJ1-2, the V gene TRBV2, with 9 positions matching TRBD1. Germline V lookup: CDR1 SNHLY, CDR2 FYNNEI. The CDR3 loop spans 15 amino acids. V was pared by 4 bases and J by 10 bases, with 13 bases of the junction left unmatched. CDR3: CASSGTIWDREDYTF. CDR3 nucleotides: TGTGCCAGCAGTGGAACTATCTGGGACAGGGAGGACTACACCTTC.

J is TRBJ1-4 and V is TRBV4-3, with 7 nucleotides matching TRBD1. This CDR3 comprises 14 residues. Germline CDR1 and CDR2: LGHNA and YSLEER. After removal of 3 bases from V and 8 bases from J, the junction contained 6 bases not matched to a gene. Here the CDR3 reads CASSQKSQGEKLFF. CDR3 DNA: TGCGCCAGCAGCCAGAAATCACAGGGGGAAAAACTGTTTTTT.

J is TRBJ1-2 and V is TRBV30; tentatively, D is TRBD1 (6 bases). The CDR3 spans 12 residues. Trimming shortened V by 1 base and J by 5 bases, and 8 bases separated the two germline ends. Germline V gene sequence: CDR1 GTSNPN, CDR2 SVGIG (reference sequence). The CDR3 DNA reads TGTGCCTGGAGTGCGACAGGTTATGGCTACACCTTC. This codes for CAWSATGYGYTF. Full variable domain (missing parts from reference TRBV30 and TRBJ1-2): SQTIHQWPATLVQPVGSPLSLECTVEGTSNPNLYWYRQAAGRGLQLLFYSVGIGQISSEVPQNLSASRPQDRQFILSSKKLLLSDSGFYLCAWSATGYGYTFGSGTRLTVV.

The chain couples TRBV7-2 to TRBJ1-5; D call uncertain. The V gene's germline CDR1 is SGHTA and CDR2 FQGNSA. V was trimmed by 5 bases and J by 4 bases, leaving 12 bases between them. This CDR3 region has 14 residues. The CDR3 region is CASSPGGFNQPQHF. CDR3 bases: TGTGCCAGCAGCCCTGGAGGGTTTAATCAGCCCCAGCATTTT.

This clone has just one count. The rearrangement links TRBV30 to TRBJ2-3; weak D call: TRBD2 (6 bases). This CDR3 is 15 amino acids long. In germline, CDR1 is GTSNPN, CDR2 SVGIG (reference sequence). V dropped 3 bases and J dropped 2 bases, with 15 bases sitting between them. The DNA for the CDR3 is TGTGCCTGGAGCAACCTAGCGAAGCTCACAGATACGCAGTATTTT. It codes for CAWSNLAKLTDTQYF. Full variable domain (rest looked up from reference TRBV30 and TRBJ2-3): SQTIHQWPATLVQPVGSPLSLECTVEGTSNPNLYWYRQAAGRGLQLLFYSVGIGQISSEVPQNLSASRPQDRQFILSSKKLLLSDSGFYLCAWSNLAKLTDTQYFGPGTRLTVL.

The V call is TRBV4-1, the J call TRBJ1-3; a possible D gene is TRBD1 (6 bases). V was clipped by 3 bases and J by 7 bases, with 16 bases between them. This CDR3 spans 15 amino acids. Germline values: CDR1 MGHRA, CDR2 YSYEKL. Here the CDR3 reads CASSQQGSTGNTIYF. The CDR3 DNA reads TGCGCCAGCAGCCAGCAGGGGAGTACGGGGAACACCATATATTTT.

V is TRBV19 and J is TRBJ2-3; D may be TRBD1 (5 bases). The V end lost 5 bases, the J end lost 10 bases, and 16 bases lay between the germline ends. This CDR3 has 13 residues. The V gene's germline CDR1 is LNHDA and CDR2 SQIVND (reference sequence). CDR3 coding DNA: TGTGCCAGTAGTGTGACCCAGGGTAGTGCGCAGTATTTT. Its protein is CASSVTQGSAQYF.

The CDR3 nucleotides read TGTGCCAGCAGCCCGGGACTAGCGGGGCGCACAGATACGCAGTATTTT. Its translation is CASSPGLAGRTDTQYF. The chain recombines TRBV11-2 with TRBJ2-3; 13 bases are a match to TRBD2. CDR1 is SGHAT, CDR2 FQNNGV, per germline. The ends lost 5 bases at V and 1 base at J; junction bases unmatched: 3. This CDR3 spans 16 amino acids. Full variable domain (remainder filled in from reference TRBV11-2 and TRBJ2-3): EAGVAQSPRYKIIEKRQSVAFWCNPISGHATLYWYQQILGQGPKLLIQFQNNGVVDDSQLPKDRFSAERLKGVDSTLKIQPAKLEDSAVYLCASSPGLAGRTDTQYFGPGTRLTVL.

For the CDR3, the DNA is TGTGCCAGCAGCGCCCATTCTAGCGGGGGGACAAGCTCCTACGAGCAGTACTTC. It is translated as CASSAHSSGGTSSYEQYF. The chain combines TRBV9 with TRBJ2-7, with 11 bases aligning to TRBD2. The ends lost 3 bases at V and 0 bases at J; junction bases unmatched: 11. CDR1 SGDLS and CDR2 YYNGEE come from the germline V gene. The CDR3 has 18 residues.